This T cell receptor (beta chain) was sequenced for a study of blood T cell repertoires in COVID-19. Living in 24 US areas, the participants were between roughly 18 and 90 years of age. CDR1 and CDR2 (germline): MNHEY, SVGAGI. V dropped 4 bases and J dropped 3 bases, with 6 bases sitting between them. CDR3 length: 12 residues. Profiling relied on immunoSEQ multiplex PCR, and the TCRdb table lists in-frame clones only, not all of them. The table includes roughly 380,000 clones, around nine tenths detected once. This TCR derives from a woman between 25 and 40 years old who had been exposed to COVID-19. The material sequenced was PBMCs or T cells enriched from blood (not recorded which). This chain uses TRBV6-5 with TRBJ1-2; D might be TRBD1 (5 bases). CDR3 sequence reads: CASSSGDYGYTF. In DNA form, the CDR3 reads TGTGCCAGCAGTTCGGGGGACTATGGCTACACCTTC.